One sample yielded the 24 T cell receptor beta chains listed below, sequenced in a study of cytomegalovirus exposure and HLA in healthy donors. The PCR had 60 Vbeta and 13 Jbeta primers. Produced via immunoSEQ multiplex PCR; TCRdb's table is partial and in-frame only. The sample holds about 190,000 clones, about four fifths seen once. The sequencing sample was made of PBMCs. These receptors all stem from a male donor in good health and CMV-seronegative.

The chain uses TRBV7-9 and TRBJ1-4; perhaps TRBD1 as D (5 bases). The CDR3 is 14 amino acids. Germline V CDR1 and CDR2: SEHNR, FQNEAQ (reference sequence). V was trimmed by 3 bases and J by 9 bases, leaving 14 bases between them. The CDR3 reads CASSFNGAQKKLFF. CDR3 bases: TGTGCCAGCAGCTTTAATGGGGCGCAGAAAAAACTGTTTTTT.

V usage is TRBV5-6 and J usage is TRBJ1-3; a possible D gene is TRBD1 (6 bases). V was cut by 0 bases and J by 3 bases, with 16 bases left in between. Germline loops: CDR1 SGHDT, CDR2 YYEEEE. The CDR3 loop spans 17 amino acids. The DNA of the CDR3 is TGTGCCAGCAGCTTGGCTTTACAGGGAACGGGTGGAAACACCATATATTTT. Encoded protein: CASSLALQGTGGNTIYF.

Points on this clone: One junction end disagrees with the germline gene, perhaps due to a read error. This sequence joins TRBV7-9 and TRBJ1-2; 7 nucleotides agree with TRBD1. CDR1 and CDR2 (germline): SEHNR, FQNEAQ (reference sequence). The CDR3 is made up of 17 amino acids. The CDR3 DNA follows: TGTGCCAGCAGCTTGGGACAGCGGAGAAAGCCTAACTATGGCTACCCCTTC. Protein: CASSLGQRRKPNYGYPF.

In its sample, this clone was seen a few times. The genes are TRBV28 and TRBJ2-7; D possibly corresponds to TRBD1 (5 bases). This CDR3 has 16 residues. CDR1 is MDHEN and CDR2 is SYDVKM in the germline V gene. V lost 6 bases and J lost 4, with 22 bases in between. In DNA form, the CDR3 reads TGTGCCAGCAGCTTAAGAAGACAGAAATCTCGGTACGAGCAGTACTTC. Amino acid sequence: CASSLRRQKSRYEQYF.

The rearrangement links TRBV5-4 to TRBJ1-1; TRBD1 matches 9 bases. Germline CDR1 and CDR2: SGHNT and YYREEE (reference sequence). V lost 3 bases to trimming and J lost 6 bases; unmatched junction nucleotides: 6. The CDR3 is 14 residues long. The CDR3 sequence is CASSWGGTGSEAFF. CDR3 bases: TGTGCCAGCAGCTGGGGGGGGACAGGGTCTGAAGCTTTCTTT.

The rearrangement uses TRBV6-1 and TRBJ1-2; the D gene is possibly TRBD1 (5 bases). Trimming shortened V by 1 base and J by 0 bases, and 12 bases separated the two germline ends. This CDR3 comprises 16 residues. Germline V lookup: CDR1 MNHNS, CDR2 SASEGT. As DNA, the CDR3 is TGTGCCAGCAGTGAAGGGCAGGGACTAGCTAACTATGGCTACACCTTC. Amino acids: CASSEGQGLANYGYTF.

The J gene is TRBJ1-5, the V gene TRBV27; D is undetermined. This CDR3 spans 13 amino acids. Trimming pared 2 bases from V and 4 bases from J, leaving 6 bases between. Germline values: CDR1 MNHEY, CDR2 SMNVEV (reference sequence). CDR3 in DNA: TGTGCCAGCAGTTTAGGCCGAAATCAGCCCCAGCATTTT. Protein: CASSLGRNQPQHF.

The table lists this clone with a count of one. The V and J genes are TRBV20-1 and TRBJ1-2, with 7 bases fitting TRBD1. Germline V CDR1 and CDR2: DFQATT, SNEGSKA (reference sequence). The CDR3 length is 11 residues. V was pared by 5 bases and J by 5 bases, with 2 bases of the junction left unmatched. The CDR3 loop is CSAGTVYGYTF. Written as DNA, the CDR3 is TGCAGTGCTGGGACAGTTTATGGCTACACCTTC.

J is TRBJ2-3 and V is TRBV7-9, with TRBD2 matching over 12 bases. This CDR3 spans 16 amino acids. Germline V CDR1 and CDR2: SEHNR, FQNEAQ (reference sequence). V shed 3 bases, J shed 0 bases, and the junction held 1 base outside the gene matches. CDR3 nucleotides: TGTGCCAGCAGCTTGACTAGCGGGGGTAGCACAGATACGCAGTATTTT. Encoded protein: CASSLTSGGSTDTQYF.

The chain carries TRBV19 and TRBJ2-2; 11 bases are shared with TRBD2. The germline gives CDR1 LNHDA, CDR2 SQIVND (reference sequence). J was trimmed by 13 bases and V by 5 bases; bases with no gene match: 12. There are 15 residues in the CDR3. As DNA, the CDR3 is TGTGCCAGTAGTCCAGAGCTAGCGGGGGGCCTGAGGCTGTTTTTT. The encoded protein is CASSPELAGGLRLFF.

The rearrangement uses TRBV7-9 and TRBJ1-4, with D perhaps matching TRBD1 (6 bases). V lost 1 base and J 3 bases, leaving 6 bases between the germline ends. The germline V gene has CDR1 SEHNR and CDR2 FQNEAQ (reference sequence). The CDR3 has 14 residues. The CDR3 DNA reads TGTGCCAGCAGCTTAGGACAGGCTAATGAAAAACTGTTTTTT. This codes for CASSLGQANEKLFF.

The rearrangement links TRBV7-7 to TRBJ2-3; 10 bases map to TRBD2. This CDR3 contains 15 residues. From germline, CDR1 is SSHAT and CDR2 FNYEAQ (reference sequence). After removal of 3 bases from V and 4 bases from J, the junction contained 4 bases not matched to a gene. This chain's CDR3 is CASSFGLAGADTQYF. In nucleotides, the CDR3 is TGTGCCAGCAGCTTTGGGCTAGCGGGGGCAGATACGCAGTATTTT.

The V gene is TRBV5-1, the J gene TRBJ1-4, with D possibly being TRBD1 (6 bases). Germline-derived CDR1 and CDR2 are SGHRS and YFSETQ. The CDR3 consists of 14 residues. V was pared by 0 bases and J by 5 bases, with 8 bases between. The CDR3 reads CASSLAQGNEKLFF. DNA of the CDR3: TGCGCCAGCAGCTTGGCGCAGGGGAATGAAAAACTGTTTTTT.

The chain couples TRBV4-1 to TRBJ2-5; D might be TRBD2 (6 bases). Trimming cost V 1 base and J 3 bases, with 15 bases left between them. This CDR3 is built from 16 residues. Germline CDR1 and CDR2: MGHRA and YSYEKL. The CDR3 DNA sequence: TGCGCCAGCAGCCAAGCCGGGACTGGGGGTAAAGAGACCCAGTACTTC. As protein: CASSQAGTGGKETQYF.

The chain employs TRBV4-2 and TRBJ2-3; no reliable D call. V lost 1 base and J 0 bases, leaving 11 bases between the germline ends. Germline assignment: CDR1 LGHNA and CDR2 YNFKEQ. The CDR3 contains 16 residues. This CDR3 is CASSQVNPLSTDTQYF. The CDR3 nucleotides read TGTGCCAGCAGCCAAGTCAACCCCCTAAGCACAGATACGCAGTATTTT.

The chain combines TRBV7-2 with TRBJ2-5; no definite D call. Germline CDR1 is SGHTA and CDR2 is FQGNSA. The CDR3 has 13 residues. Trimming removed 1 base at V and 6 bases at J, with 9 bases between. The CDR3 sequence: CASSLGGTKTQYF. The CDR3 DNA sequence: TGTGCCAGCAGCTTAGGAGGTACCAAGACCCAGTACTTC.

The rearrangement joins TRBV19 to TRBJ1-3; D remains ambiguous. In germline, CDR1 is LNHDA, CDR2 SQIVND (reference sequence). V lost 5 bases and J lost 0, with 14 bases in between. CDR3 length: 16 amino acids. The CDR3 is CASSLLPGSSGNTIYF. DNA for the CDR3: TGTGCCAGTAGTCTTCTCCCGGGGAGCTCTGGAAACACCATATATTTT.

The V gene is TRBV28, the J gene TRBJ1-5; D is unresolved. Germline CDR1 reads MDHEN; CDR2 reads SYDVKM. The CDR3 loop spans 14 amino acids. The germline V and J ends were trimmed by 5 bases and 6 bases, with 14 bases remaining between them. DNA for the CDR3: TGTGCCAGCAGTAGAATCGGAGGTGCTCAGCCCCAGCATTTT. Translated, it gives CASSRIGGAQPQHF.

The rearrangement joins TRBV7-9 to TRBJ2-7; weak D call: TRBD1 (5 bases). Between the trimmed V and J ends, which lost 2 bases and 6 bases, there was a span of 14 bases. Germline V gene sequence: CDR1 SEHNR, CDR2 FQNEAQ (reference sequence). The CDR3 is made up of 14 amino acids. The CDR3 is CASSLPREWAEQYF. The CDR3 region has the DNA TGTGCCAGCAGCTTACCCAGGGAATGGGCCGAGCAGTACTTC.

This chain uses TRBV10-3 with TRBJ2-2; TRBD2 might be the D (6 bases). V lost 0 bases and J lost 6, with 14 bases in between. Germline-derived CDR1 and CDR2 are ENHRY and SYGVKD. The CDR3 has 16 amino acids. The CDR3 sequence is CAISESGGGLPGELFF. The CDR3 DNA follows: TGTGCCATCAGTGAGTCCGGGGGAGGTTTACCCGGGGAGCTGTTTTTT.

CDR3 loop: CASSPQVGGLNTEAFF. The CDR3 region has the DNA TGTGCCAGTAGCCCCCAGGTCGGGGGGCTGAACACTGAAGCTTTCTTT. The chain is built from TRBV19 and TRBJ1-1; a possible D gene is TRBD1 (6 bases). Germline V gene sequence: CDR1 LNHDA, CDR2 SQIVND (reference sequence). Trimming pared 6 bases from V and 0 bases from J, leaving 17 bases between. This CDR3 comprises 16 residues. The variable domain in full, with the rest retrieved from reference TRBV19 and TRBJ1-1, is DGGITQSPKYLFRKEGQNVTLSCEQNLNHDAMYWYRQDPGQGLRLIYYSQIVNDFQKGDIAEGYSVSREKKESFPLTVTSAQKNPTAFYLCASSPQVGGLNTEAFFGQGTRLTVV.

This clone occurred a few times. CDR3 protein: CAISESTGQSGSGNTIYF. The CDR3, as DNA: TGTGCCATCAGTGAGTCGACGGGACAGTCCGGCTCTGGAAACACCATATATTTT. The chain couples TRBV10-3 to TRBJ1-3; 7 nucleotides line up with TRBD1. This CDR3 has 18 amino acids. With V trimmed by 0 bases and J by 0 bases, 8 bases remained unmatched. Germline V CDR1 and CDR2: ENHRY, SYGVKD.

The chain carries TRBV5-1 and TRBJ1-2; D ambiguous. The CDR3 extends over 15 amino acids. From germline, CDR1 is SGHRS and CDR2 YFSETQ. V was pared by 0 bases and J by 3 bases, with 12 bases between. CDR3 amino acids: CASSLDAGSDYGYTF. DNA of the CDR3: TGCGCCAGCAGCTTGGATGCGGGGAGCGACTATGGCTACACCTTC. Full variable domain (remainder filled in from reference TRBV5-1 and TRBJ1-2): KAGVTQTPRYLIKTRGQQVTLSCSPISGHRSVSWYQQTPGQGLQFLFEYFSETQRNKGNFPGRFSGRQFSNSRSEMNVSTLELGDSALYLCASSLDAGSDYGYTFGSGTRLTVV.

The CDR3 DNA is TGCAGCGTTGAAGTGGAGGCTTCACCCTCCTACGAGCAGTACTTC. It is translated as CSVEVEASPSYEQYF. This chain uses TRBV29-1 with TRBJ2-5; D may be TRBD2 (5 bases). The tail of the sequence fits TRBJ2-7 better, so the J call may be wrong. Germline loops: CDR1 SQVTM, CDR2 ANQGSEA. This CDR3 comprises 15 residues.